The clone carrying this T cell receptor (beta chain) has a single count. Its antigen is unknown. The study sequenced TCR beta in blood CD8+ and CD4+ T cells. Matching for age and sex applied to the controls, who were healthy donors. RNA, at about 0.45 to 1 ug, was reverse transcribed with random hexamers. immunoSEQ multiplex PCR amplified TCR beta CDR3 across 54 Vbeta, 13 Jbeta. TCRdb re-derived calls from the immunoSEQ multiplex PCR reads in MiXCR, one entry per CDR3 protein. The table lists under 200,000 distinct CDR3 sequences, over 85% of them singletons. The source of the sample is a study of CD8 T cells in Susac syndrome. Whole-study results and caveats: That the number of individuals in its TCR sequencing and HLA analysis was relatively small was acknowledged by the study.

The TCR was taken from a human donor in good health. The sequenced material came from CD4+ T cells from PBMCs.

CDR3 nucleotide sequence: TGCAGCGTTACGGGACAGGCGGAGACCCAGTACTTC. Translated, it gives CSVTGQAETQYF. The chain is built from TRBV29-1 and TRBJ2-5; TRBD1 matches at 8 bases. This CDR3 contains 12 residues. With 5 bases clipped from V and 5 bases from J, the junction kept 4 bases outside the gene matches. Germline V gene sequence: CDR1 SQVTM, CDR2 ANQGSEA.